The TCR beta chain described here comes from a study of identical twins. Details on this clonotype: Its antigen is currently unknown.

MiXCR was run by TCRdb on the 5' RACE reads, yielding one entry per CDR3 protein. The sample contains approximately 350,000 distinct CDR3 sequences, 9% to 15% of which appear only once. Study-wide results and caveats: Abundant cord blood beta clonotypes carried fewer insertions; memory repertoires showed none. Among monozygotic twins, out-of-frame TCR alpha sharing exceeded what models predicted. Researchers reported excess low generation probability among twin-shared out-of-frame alpha sequences.

Germline CDR1 SGHVS, CDR2 FQNEAQ. V lost 4 bases and J 2 bases, leaving 19 bases between the germline ends. The CDR3 is 17 residues long. These sequences were also reported in another study, on yellow fever vaccine responses in identical twins. From that report: As reported, the vaccine T cell response of twins seemed partly convergent and partly personalized.

This receptor was taken from a woman aged 18 to 35 in good health. The chain uses TRBV7-8 and TRBJ2-3; no firm D call. The sequencing input was CD8+ T cells sorted from blood. The CDR3 protein is CASSWIYTSSTTDTQYF. CDR3 sequence (DNA): TGTGCCAGCAGCTGGATATACACCTCCTCTACCACAGATACGCAGTATTTT.